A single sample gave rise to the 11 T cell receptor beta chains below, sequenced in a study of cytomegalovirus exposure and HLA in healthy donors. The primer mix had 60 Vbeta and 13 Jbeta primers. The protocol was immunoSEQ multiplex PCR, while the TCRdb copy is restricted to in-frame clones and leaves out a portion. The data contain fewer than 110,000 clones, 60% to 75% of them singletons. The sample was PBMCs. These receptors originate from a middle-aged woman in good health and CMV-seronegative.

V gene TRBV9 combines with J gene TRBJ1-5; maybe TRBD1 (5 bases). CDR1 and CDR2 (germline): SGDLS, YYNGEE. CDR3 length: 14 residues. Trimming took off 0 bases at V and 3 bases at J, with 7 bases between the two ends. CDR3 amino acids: CASSVGGNNQPQHF. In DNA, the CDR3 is TGTGCCAGCAGCGTAGGGGGCAACAATCAGCCCCAGCATTTT.

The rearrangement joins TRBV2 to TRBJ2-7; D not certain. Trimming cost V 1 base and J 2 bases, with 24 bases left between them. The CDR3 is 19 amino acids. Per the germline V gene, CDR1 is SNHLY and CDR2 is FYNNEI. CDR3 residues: CASSEVDNRYSPPAYEQYF. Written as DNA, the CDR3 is TGTGCCAGCAGTGAAGTCGACAACCGATACTCCCCACCCGCCTACGAGCAGTACTTC.

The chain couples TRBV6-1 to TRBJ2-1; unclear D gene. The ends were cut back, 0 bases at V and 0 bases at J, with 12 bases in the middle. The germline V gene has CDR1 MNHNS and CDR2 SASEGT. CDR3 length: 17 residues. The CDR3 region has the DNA TGTGCCAGCAGTGAAGCGGCTGGCGGAAGCTCCTACAATGAGCAGTTCTTC. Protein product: CASSEAAGGSSYNEQFF.

The CDR3 DNA is TGTGCCAGCTCCGAAAGAGGACAGCCCGCAACCTACTTC. It codes for CASSERGQPATYF. The chain combines TRBV18 with TRBJ2-7; TRBD1 might be the D (6 bases). V lost 6 bases and J 13 bases, leaving 22 bases between the germline ends. The germline V gene has CDR1 KGHSH and CDR2 LQKENI. The CDR3 covers 13 residues.

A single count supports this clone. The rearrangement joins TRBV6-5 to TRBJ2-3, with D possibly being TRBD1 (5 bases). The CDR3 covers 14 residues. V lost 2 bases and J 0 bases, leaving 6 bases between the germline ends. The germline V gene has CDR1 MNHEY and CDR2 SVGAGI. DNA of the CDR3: TGTGCCAGCAGTTACACAGGAAGCACAGATACGCAGTATTTT. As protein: CASSYTGSTDTQYF.

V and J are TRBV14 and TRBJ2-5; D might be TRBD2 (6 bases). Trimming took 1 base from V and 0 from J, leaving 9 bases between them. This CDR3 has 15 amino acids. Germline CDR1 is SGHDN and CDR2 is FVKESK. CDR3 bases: TGTGCCAGCAGCCAAGGAGGAGGGTACCAAGAGACCCAGTACTTC. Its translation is CASSQGGGYQETQYF.

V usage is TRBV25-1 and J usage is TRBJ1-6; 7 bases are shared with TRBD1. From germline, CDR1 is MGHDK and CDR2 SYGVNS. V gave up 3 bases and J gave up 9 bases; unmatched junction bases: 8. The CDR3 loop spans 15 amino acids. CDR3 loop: CASSEGQGGISPLHF. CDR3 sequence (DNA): TGTGCCAGCAGTGAGGGGCAGGGGGGAATTTCACCCCTCCACTTT.

Here the CDR3 reads CASSPTGYEQYF. In nucleotides, the CDR3 is TGTGCCAGCAGCCCGACAGGCTACGAGCAGTACTTC. J is TRBJ2-7 and V is TRBV7-2; possibly TRBD1 for D (6 bases). The CDR3 spans 12 residues. V shed 5 bases and J shed 3 bases, with 8 bases lying between them. Germline V gene lookup returns CDR1 SGHTA and CDR2 FQGNSA.

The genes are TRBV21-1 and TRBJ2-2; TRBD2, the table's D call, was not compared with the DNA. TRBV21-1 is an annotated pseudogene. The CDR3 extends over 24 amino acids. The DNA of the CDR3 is TGTGCCAGCAAGCAAAGAAGATGTAGTGGTCTCCCTTTAGAGGGAGGGGGGAACACCGGGGAGCTGTTTTTT. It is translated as CASKQRRCSGLPLEGGGNTGELFF.

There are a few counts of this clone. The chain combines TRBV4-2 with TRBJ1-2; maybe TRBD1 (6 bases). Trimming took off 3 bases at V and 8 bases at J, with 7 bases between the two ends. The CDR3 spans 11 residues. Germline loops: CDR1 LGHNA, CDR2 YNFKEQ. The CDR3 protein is CASSQGQGYTF. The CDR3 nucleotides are TGTGCCAGCAGCCAGGGACAAGGCTACACCTTC.

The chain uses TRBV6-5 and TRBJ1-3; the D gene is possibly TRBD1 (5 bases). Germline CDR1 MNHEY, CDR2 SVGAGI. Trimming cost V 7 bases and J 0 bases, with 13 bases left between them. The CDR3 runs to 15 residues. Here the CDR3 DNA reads TGTGCCAGCACCCGAACGGGACTCTCTGGAAACACCATATATTTT. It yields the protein CASTRTGLSGNTIYF.